The rows below give T cell receptor beta chains drawn from one sample of a study of T cells after somatic rescue of genetic block. Profiled with immunoSEQ multiplex PCR; TCRdb holds only in-frame clones, not every one. Altogether tens of thousands of clones are present, approximately 90% being singletons, with the ten largest covering approximately 3%. Sequencing was carried out using peripheral blood mononuclear cells (PBMCs). These receptors all come from a man younger than 40. Both conserved end residues are part of each CDR3. The D gene is left open where the match is weak. Clone sizes are given selectively: once, few, many, or a class where the clone is expanded.

size: .
J: TRBJ2-2
D: .
length: 12
V: TRBV2
DNA: TGTGCCAGCAGTCAGGGGCCCGGGGAGCTGTTTTTT
CDR3: CASSQGPGELFF

size: .
J: TRBJ2-2
D: .
length: 11
V: TRBV2
DNA: TGTGCCAGCAGTGGCACCGGGGAGCTGTTTTTT
CDR3: CASSGTGELFF

size: .
J: TRBJ1-1
D: .
length: 15
V: TRBV6-1
DNA: TGTGCCAGCAGTGAAGCGCACCAGGGGATGACTGAAGCTTTCTTT
CDR3: CASSEAHQGMTEAFF

size: .
J: TRBJ1-5
D: .
length: 15
V: TRBV7-6
DNA: TGTGCCAGCAGCTTAGGGGGTTGGGGCAATCAGCCCCAGCATTTT
CDR3: CASSLGGWGNQPQHF

size: .
J: TRBJ2-5
D: TRBD1
length: 15
V: TRBV6-6
DNA: TGTGCCAGCAGTTACCCCGGGACAGGGGAAGAGACCCAGTACTTC
CDR3: CASSYPGTGEETQYF

size: .
J: TRBJ2-7
D: TRBD1
length: 14
V: TRBV28
DNA: TGTGCCAGCACTCTCAGGACAGGGGCCACCGAGCAGTACTTC
CDR3: CASTLRTGATEQYF

size: .
J: TRBJ2-1
D: TRBD1
length: 14
V: TRBV6-5
DNA: TGTGCCAGCAGCCGGGACAGGGATTACAATGAGCAGTTCTTC
CDR3: CASSRDRDYNEQFF

size: .
J: TRBJ1-6
D: .
length: 14
V: TRBV28
DNA: TGTGCCAGCAGTTCGAGCAGTTCCTATTCACCCCTCCACTTT
CDR3: CASSSSSSYSPLHF

size: .
J: TRBJ1-1
D: .
length: 14
V: TRBV5-1
DNA: TGCGCCAGCAGTTCGGACACAATGAACACTGAAGCTTTCTTT
CDR3: CASSSDTMNTEAFF

size: .
J: TRBJ1-2
D: TRBD1
length: 15
V: TRBV30
DNA: TGTGCCTGGAGCCCCGACAGGGGTTTATGGTATGGCTACACCTTC
CDR3: CAWSPDRGLWYGYTF

size: .
J: TRBJ2-1
D: TRBD2
length: 15
V: TRBV15
DNA: TGTGCCACCAGTGTACTAGCGGGCTCCTACAATGAGCAGTTCTTC
CDR3: CATSVLAGSYNEQFF

size: .
J: TRBJ1-2
D: .
length: 12
V: TRBV7-2
DNA: TGTGCCAGCAGCCCCTCGGGTGGTGGCTACACCTTC
CDR3: CASSPSGGGYTF

size: .
J: TRBJ2-5
D: .
length: 15
V: TRBV29-1
DNA: TGCAGCGTTGAGTTGGCCAGGGCGCCACAAGAGACCCAGTACTTC
CDR3: CSVELARAPQETQYF

size: .
J: TRBJ1-5
D: TRBD1
length: 15
V: TRBV6-1
DNA: TGTGCCAGCAGCCCCCGACAGGGGGTTAATCAGCCCCAGCATTTT
CDR3: CASSPRQGVNQPQHF

size: .
J: TRBJ2-1
D: TRBD2
length: 18
V: TRBV19
DNA: TGTGCCAGTAGAACCACTAGCGGGGGGCGGTATCCAGTAAGCGAGCAGTTCTTC
CDR3: CASRTTSGGRYPVSEQFF

size: .
J: TRBJ2-1
D: TRBD2
length: 15
V: TRBV7-8
DNA: TGTGCCAGCAGCTTAGCGTCTAGCGGGAACAATGAGCAGTTCTTC
CDR3: CASSLASSGNNEQFF

size: .
J: TRBJ2-7
D: TRBD2
length: 14
V: TRBV6-5
DNA: TGTGCCAGCGGGACGGGGGGGGATAGGTACGAGCAGTACTTC
CDR3: CASGTGGDRYEQYF

size: .
J: TRBJ2-2
D: .
length: 15
V: TRBV5-6
DNA: TGTGCCAGCAGCCCCCCCGGGCGGCACACCGGGGAGCTGTTTTTT
CDR3: CASSPPGRHTGELFF

size: once
J: TRBJ2-2
D: .
length: 12
V: TRBV15
DNA: TGTGCCACCAGCAGAGACACCGGGGAGCTGTTTTTT
CDR3: CATSRDTGELFF

size: .
J: TRBJ2-2
D: TRBD2
length: 15
V: TRBV11-2
DNA: TGTGCCAGCAGCTTTAGCGGGGCGAACACCGGGGAGCTGTTTTTT
CDR3: CASSFSGANTGELFF

size: .
J: TRBJ2-7
D: .
length: 15
V: TRBV4-2
DNA: TGTGCCAGCAGCCAGGCAGCCCTCAATTCCTACGAGCAGTACTTC
CDR3: CASSQAALNSYEQYF

size: .
J: TRBJ1-2
D: TRBD1
length: 15
V: TRBV11-1
DNA: TGTGCCAGCAGCCCCCTGGGACAGCGTAACTATGGCTACACCTTC
CDR3: CASSPLGQRNYGYTF

size: once
J: TRBJ1-5
D: TRBD1
length: 18
V: TRBV15
DNA: TGTGCCACCAGAAACAGTGCAGGGGGTTCAGATAGCAATCAGCCCCAGCATTTT
CDR3: CATRNSAGGSDSNQPQHF

size: .
J: TRBJ1-2
D: .
length: 17
V: TRBV7-9
DNA: TGTGCCAGCAGCTTAGGGTGGATGGTCGGGCAAATCTATGGCTACACCTTC
CDR3: CASSLGWMVGQIYGYTF

size: .
J: TRBJ2-2
D: TRBD1
length: 15
V: TRBV5-8
DNA: TGTGCCAGCAGCTCACAGGGGGCCCTGACCGGGGAGCTGTTTTTT
CDR3: CASSSQGALTGELFF